This TCR beta chain comes out of a study of T-cell memory formation after mild COVID-19. Study at large: Largely, TCR clusters stayed within a single donor.

TCRdb passed the 5' RACE reads through MiXCR, listing each CDR3 protein once. This table has about 82,000 distinct CDR3 sequences, 10% to 15% appearing once. This clonotype was recorded a few times. Antigen: not known. Germline V gives CDR1 DFQATT, CDR2 SNEGSKA (reference sequence). The V end was cut by 6 bases, the J end by 0 bases, with 15 bases between. There are 16 residues in the CDR3. Study results and caveats: Pre-infection memory contained some responding clones, which suggested that cross-reactive memory had joined. Later expanders leaned CD4+, whereas clones that contracted between day 15 and 85 were balanced CD4/CD8.

This receptor was obtained from a man younger than 35 who had mild COVID-19 (a few samples of this study predate the infection). Cell type and time point are not known. The sample taken for sequencing was PBMCs or a T cell subset sorted from them (not recorded which). This chain connects TRBV20-1 to TRBJ2-6; D is uncertain. CDR3 sequence: CSAPLLTGSGANVLTF. CDR3 DNA: TGCAGTGCGCCCCTTTTGACCGGCTCTGGGGCCAACGTCCTGACTTTC.